The sequence of this TCR beta chain was determined in a study of radiotherapy plus CTLA-4 blockade in lung cancer. The wider study: Objective response rate was over 15%; disease control rate, around 33%.

CDR3 size: 15 residues. Trimming removed 5 bases from V and 3 bases from J; junction bases left unmatched: 10. Germline CDR1 is SGHVS and CDR2 is FNYEAQ. Study-wide findings and caveats: Interferon-beta, together with early blood T cell clone dynamics, reportedly best predicted response. Some TCR clones had been derived from tumors. These clones expanded in peripheral blood after radiotherapy plus ipilimumab.

Concerning this clone: As yet, its antigen is unknown.

Patients had chemo-refractory metastatic non-small-cell lung cancer and received focal radiation plus CTLA-4 blockade that used ipilimumab. The table came from immunoSEQ multiplex PCR; TCRdb's copy has only in-frame clones and leaves some out. The sample holds about 120,000 clones, around 90% seen once. The source is a human donor with non-small cell lung cancer that progressed on radiotherapy plus ipilimumab. Sequencing used peripheral blood, obtained from a patient treated with radiotherapy plus ipilimumab. This chain links TRBV7-6 with TRBJ2-7; 7 bases align to TRBD1. CDR3 loop: CASSPRQGRFYEQYF. In DNA form, the CDR3 reads TGTGCCAGCAGCCCCCGACAGGGCAGGTTCTACGAGCAGTACTTC.